This paragraph covers one TCR beta chain sequence. Its antigen remains unidentified. Data came from immunoSEQ multiplex PCR; TCRdb stores just in-frame clones and leaves some out. This sample has roughly 54,000 clones, with 84% found just once. Germline loops: CDR1 SNHLY, CDR2 FYNNEI. Trimming cost V 4 bases and J 4 bases, with 11 bases left between them. The CDR3 runs 15 residues. This sample is part of a study of OX40 agonist ivuxolimab in advanced cancers. As for the study in general: The dose-escalation cohort had hepatocellular carcinoma, melanoma, renal cell or head and neck cancer. Study-level findings and limits: Nonresponders included some who also had low normalized T-cell clonal expansion. CD8+ T cells were the subset that, on average, had more expanded clones than CD4+. No antigen was identified for the clonally expanded peripheral T cells.

The sample consisted of CD4+ or CD8+ T cells sorted from blood, taken in a trial of the OX40 agonist ivuxolimab. The TCR comes from an adult with an advanced solid tumor such as melanoma, head and neck, liver or kidney cancer. The chain couples TRBV2 to TRBJ2-6, with D unresolved. CDR3: CASSVTAIGANVLTF. The CDR3, as DNA: TGTGCCAGCAGTGTAACAGCTATCGGGGCCAACGTCCTGACTTTC.